The clone carrying this T cell receptor (beta chain) was found a few times. Its specificity is unknown. PCR used 60 Vbeta primers and 13 Jbeta primers. Sequencing used immunoSEQ multiplex PCR; TCRdb keeps in-frame clones, though not all of them. The sample consists of 180,000 or so clones, over 65% of them appearing once. The CDR3 runs 17 residues. Losses at the gene ends were 5 bases for V and 7 bases for J; bases not matched to a gene: 9. Germline V gene data show CDR1 as LNHNV and CDR2 as YYDKDF (reference sequence). While unrecorded immune exposures were likely, the donors were nominally healthy when sampled. The source of the sample is a study of cytomegalovirus exposure and HLA in healthy donors. Overall study findings and caveats: Donors belonging to an Asian-associated ancestry cluster reportedly showed fewer N-insertions in productive TCRs than the approximately 700-donor mean, according to what a later analysis found.

The clonotype was recovered from a man aged 18 to 35 in good health and CMV-seronegative. The sequenced material came from PBMCs. The rearrangement joins TRBV15 to TRBJ2-2; 14 bases align to TRBD2. DNA for the CDR3: TGTGCCACCAGCGTGCCACGACTAGCGGGGGGGCACGGGGAGCTGTTTTTT. It encodes CATSVPRLAGGHGELFF.